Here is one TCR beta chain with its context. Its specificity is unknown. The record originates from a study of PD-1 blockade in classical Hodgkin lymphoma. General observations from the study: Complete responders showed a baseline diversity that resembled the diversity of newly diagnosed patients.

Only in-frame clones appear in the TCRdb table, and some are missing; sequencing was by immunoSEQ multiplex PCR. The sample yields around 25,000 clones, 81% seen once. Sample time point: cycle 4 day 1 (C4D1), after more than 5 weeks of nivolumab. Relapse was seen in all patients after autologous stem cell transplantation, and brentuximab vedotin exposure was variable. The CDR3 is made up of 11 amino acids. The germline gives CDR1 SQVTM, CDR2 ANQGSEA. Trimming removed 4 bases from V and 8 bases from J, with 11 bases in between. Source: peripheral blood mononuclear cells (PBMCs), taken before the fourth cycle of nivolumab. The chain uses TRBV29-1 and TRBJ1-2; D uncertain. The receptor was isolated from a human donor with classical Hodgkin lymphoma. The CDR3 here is CSVGTTEGYTF. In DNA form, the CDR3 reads TGCAGCGTTGGAACCACGGAGGGCTACACCTTC.